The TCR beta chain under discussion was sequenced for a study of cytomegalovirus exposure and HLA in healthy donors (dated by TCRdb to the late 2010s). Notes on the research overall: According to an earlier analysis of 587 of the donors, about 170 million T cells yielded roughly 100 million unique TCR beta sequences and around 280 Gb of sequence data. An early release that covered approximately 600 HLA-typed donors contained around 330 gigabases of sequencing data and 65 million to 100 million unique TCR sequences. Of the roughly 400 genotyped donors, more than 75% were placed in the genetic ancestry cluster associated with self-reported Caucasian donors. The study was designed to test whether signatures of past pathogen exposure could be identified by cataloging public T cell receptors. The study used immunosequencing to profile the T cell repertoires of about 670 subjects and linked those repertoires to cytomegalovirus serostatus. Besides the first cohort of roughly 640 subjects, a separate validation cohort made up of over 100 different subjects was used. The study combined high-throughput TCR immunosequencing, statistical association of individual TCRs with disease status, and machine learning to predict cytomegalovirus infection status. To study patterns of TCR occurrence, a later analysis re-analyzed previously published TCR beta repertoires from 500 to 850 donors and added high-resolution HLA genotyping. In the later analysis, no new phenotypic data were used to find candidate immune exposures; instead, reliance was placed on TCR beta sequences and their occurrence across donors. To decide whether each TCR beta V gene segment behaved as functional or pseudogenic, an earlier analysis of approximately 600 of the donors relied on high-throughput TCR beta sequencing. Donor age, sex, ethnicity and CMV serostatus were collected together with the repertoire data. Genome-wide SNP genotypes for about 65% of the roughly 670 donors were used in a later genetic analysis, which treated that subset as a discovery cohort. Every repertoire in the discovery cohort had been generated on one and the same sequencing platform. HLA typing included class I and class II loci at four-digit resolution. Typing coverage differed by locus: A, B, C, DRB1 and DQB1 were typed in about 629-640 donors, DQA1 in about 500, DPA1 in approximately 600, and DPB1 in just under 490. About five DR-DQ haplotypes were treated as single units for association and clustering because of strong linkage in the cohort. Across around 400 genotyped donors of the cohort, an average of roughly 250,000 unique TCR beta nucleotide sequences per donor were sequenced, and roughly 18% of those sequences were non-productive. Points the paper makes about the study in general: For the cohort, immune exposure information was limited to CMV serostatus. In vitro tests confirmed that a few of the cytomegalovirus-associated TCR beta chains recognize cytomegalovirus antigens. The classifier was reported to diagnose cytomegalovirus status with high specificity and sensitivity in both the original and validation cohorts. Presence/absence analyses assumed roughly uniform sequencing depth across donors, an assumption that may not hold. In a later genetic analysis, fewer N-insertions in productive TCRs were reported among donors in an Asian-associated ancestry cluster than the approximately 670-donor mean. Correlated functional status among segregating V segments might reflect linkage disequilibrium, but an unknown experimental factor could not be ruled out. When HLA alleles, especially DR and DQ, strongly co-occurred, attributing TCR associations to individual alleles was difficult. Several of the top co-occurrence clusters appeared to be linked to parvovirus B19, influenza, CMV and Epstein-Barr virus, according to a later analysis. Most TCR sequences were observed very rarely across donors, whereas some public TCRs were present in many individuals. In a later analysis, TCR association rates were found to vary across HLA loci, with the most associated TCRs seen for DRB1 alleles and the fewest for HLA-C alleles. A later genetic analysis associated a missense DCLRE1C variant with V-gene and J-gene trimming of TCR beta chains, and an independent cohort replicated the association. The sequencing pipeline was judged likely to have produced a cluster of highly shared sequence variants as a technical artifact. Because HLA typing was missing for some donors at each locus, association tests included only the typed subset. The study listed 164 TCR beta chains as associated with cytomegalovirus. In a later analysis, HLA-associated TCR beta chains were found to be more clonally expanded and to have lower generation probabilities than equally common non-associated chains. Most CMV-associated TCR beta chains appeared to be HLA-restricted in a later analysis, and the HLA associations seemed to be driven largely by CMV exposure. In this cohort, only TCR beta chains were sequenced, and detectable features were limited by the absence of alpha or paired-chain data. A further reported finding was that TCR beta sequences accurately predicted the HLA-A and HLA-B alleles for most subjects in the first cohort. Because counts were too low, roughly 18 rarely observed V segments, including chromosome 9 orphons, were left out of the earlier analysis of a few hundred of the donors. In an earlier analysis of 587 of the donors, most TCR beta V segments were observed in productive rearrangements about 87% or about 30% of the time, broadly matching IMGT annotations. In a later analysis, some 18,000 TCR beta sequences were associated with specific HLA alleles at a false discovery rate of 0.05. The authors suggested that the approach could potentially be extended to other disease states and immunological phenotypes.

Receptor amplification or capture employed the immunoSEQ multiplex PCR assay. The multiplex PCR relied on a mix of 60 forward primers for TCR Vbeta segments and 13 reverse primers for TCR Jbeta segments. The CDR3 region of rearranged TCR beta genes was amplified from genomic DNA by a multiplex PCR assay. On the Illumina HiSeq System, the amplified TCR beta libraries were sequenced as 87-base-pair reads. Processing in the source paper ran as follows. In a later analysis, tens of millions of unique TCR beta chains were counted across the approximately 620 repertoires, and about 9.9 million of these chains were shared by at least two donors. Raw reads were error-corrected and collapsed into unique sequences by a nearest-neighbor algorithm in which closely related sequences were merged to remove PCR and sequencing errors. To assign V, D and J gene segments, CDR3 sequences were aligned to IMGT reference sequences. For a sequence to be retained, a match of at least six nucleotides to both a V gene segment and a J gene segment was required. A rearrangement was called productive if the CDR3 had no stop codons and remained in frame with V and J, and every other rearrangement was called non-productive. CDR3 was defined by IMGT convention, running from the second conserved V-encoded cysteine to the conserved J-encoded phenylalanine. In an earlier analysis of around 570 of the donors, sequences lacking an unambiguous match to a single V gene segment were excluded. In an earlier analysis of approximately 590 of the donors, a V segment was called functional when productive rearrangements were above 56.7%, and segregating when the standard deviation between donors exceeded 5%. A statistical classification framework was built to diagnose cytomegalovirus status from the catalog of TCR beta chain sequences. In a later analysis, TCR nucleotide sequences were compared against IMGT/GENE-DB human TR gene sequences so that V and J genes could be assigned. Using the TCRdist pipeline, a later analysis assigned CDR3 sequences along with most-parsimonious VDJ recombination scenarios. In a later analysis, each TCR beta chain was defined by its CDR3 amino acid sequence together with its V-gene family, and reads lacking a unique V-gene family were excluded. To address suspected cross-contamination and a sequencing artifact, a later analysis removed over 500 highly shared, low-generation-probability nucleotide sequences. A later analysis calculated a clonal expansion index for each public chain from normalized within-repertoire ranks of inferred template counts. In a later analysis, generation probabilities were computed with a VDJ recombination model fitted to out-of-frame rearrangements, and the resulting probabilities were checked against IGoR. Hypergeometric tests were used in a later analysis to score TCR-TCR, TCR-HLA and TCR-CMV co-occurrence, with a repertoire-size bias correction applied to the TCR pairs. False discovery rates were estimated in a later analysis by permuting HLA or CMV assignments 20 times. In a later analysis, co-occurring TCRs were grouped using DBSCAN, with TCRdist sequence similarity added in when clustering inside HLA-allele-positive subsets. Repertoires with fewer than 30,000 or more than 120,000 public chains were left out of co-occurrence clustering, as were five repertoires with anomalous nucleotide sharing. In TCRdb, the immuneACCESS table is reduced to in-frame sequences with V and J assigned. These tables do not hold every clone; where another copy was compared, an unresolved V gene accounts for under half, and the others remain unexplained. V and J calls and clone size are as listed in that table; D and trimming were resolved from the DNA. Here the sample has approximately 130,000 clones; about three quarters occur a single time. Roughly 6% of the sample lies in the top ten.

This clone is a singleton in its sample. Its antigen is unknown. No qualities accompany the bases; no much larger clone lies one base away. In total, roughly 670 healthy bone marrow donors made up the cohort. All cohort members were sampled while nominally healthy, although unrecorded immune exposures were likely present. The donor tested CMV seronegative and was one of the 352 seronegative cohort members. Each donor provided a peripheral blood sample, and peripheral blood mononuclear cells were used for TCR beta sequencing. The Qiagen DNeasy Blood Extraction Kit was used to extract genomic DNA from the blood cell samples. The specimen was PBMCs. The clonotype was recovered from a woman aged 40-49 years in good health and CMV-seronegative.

The DNA sequence reads TGTGCCAGCAGCTTGGATGGGACTAGTCTTGGCAATGAGCAGTTCTTC. Its translation is CASSLDGTSLGNEQFF. The sequence is built from TRBV5-4 and TRBJ2-1, with 8 bases aligning to TRBD2. Trimmed from V: 0 bases; trimmed from J: 6 bases; junction bases lacking a gene match: 8. CDR1 is given as SGHNT and CDR2 as YYREEE, both from the germline V gene (reference sequence). The CDR3 starts with the cysteine, ends with the phenylalanine, and has 16 residues. The read is trimmed to its CDR3 DNA, 48 bases read in frame from base 1.